This entry lists 20 T cell receptor beta chains sequenced from one sample in a study of blood T cells in healthy people across ages. A J-beta primer mix and a sample-barcoded 5' primer were used in a second PCR of about 7 to 12 cycles. TCRdb processed the 5' RACE reads anew with MiXCR; each CDR3 protein has one entry. The sample shows roughly 800,000 distinct CDR3 sequences, 58% of them seen only once. Sequencing was done on a sample of blood. The receptors derive from a man aged 25 to 45 in good health.

This clonotype was seen only a few times. This chain uses TRBV4-3 with TRBJ2-1; 11 bases match TRBD2. The CDR3 runs to 19 residues. Germline CDR1 is LGHNA and CDR2 is YSLEER. Losses at the gene ends were 3 bases for V and 2 bases for J; bases not matched to a gene: 12. The CDR3 coding sequence is TGCGCCAGCAGCCAGTCAAACGTGCCGGGACTAGCGGCCTACAATGAGCAGTTCTTC. As protein: CASSQSNVPGLAAYNEQFF.

The rearrangement joins TRBV5-1 to TRBJ2-7; no firm D call. CDR3 length: 14 residues. Trimming took 0 bases from V and 0 from J, leaving 7 bases between them. CDR1 and CDR2 (germline): SGHRS, YFSETQ. The CDR3 DNA follows: TGCGCCAGCAGCTTGGACACCGACTCCTACGAGCAGTACTTC. Translating gives CASSLDTDSYEQYF.

Ten or more counts support this clonotype. The chain carries TRBV29-1 and TRBJ2-1; D gene ambiguous. The DNA end lines up better with TRBJ2-7; the J call may be wrong. Germline lookup yields CDR1 SQVTM and CDR2 ANQGSEA. The CDR3 spans 14 residues. The CDR3 nucleotides are TGCAGCGTTGTGGGCTACCCAAAGTACAATGAGCAGTACTTC. This encodes CSVVGYPKYNEQYF.

This chain joins TRBV12-3 or TRBV12-4 and TRBJ2-3, with D hard to call. V lost 7 bases and J lost 0, with 17 bases in between. The CDR3 loop spans 16 amino acids. The CDR3 loop reads CASTPSGLPSTDTQYF. The CDR3 DNA follows: TGTGCCAGCACCCCTTCCGGGCTACCCAGCACAGATACGCAGTATTTT.

This chain joins TRBV6-5 and TRBJ2-3, with D unresolved. This CDR3 contains 14 residues. Germline CDR1 and CDR2: MNHEY and SVGAGI. V dropped 3 bases and J dropped 1 base, with 8 bases sitting between them. The CDR3 protein is CASSYTSGTDTQYF. DNA of the CDR3: TGTGCCAGCAGTTATACCAGCGGCACAGATACGCAGTATTTT.

The chain uses TRBV15 and TRBJ2-2, with a weak D call TRBD1 (5 bases). Deletions cut 4 bases from V and 1 base from J, with 13 bases between. The CDR3 contains 16 residues. From germline, CDR1 is LNHNV and CDR2 YYDKDF (reference sequence). The CDR3 sequence is CATSKRTRRNTGELFF. The CDR3 DNA is TGTGCCACCAGCAAAAGGACAAGAAGGAACACCGGGGAGCTGTTTTTT.

This clonotype was detected only a few times. The chain links TRBV4-2 to TRBJ1-2; D gene uncertain. The CDR3 covers 15 residues. Trimming left V 0 bases short and J 3 bases short, with 11 bases between. Germline V CDR1 and CDR2: LGHNA, YNFKEQ. CDR3 protein: CASSQDGVAYYGYTF. Written as DNA, the CDR3 is TGTGCCAGCAGCCAAGACGGAGTGGCCTACTATGGCTACACCTTC.

J is TRBJ1-5 and V is TRBV6-2 or TRBV6-3; D is uncertain. Germline assignment: CDR1 MNHEY and CDR2 SVGEGT. Trimming stripped 2 bases from V and 2 bases from J, with 7 bases between. This CDR3 comprises 14 residues. CDR3: CASSYVERNQPQHF. The CDR3 nucleotides are TGTGCCAGCAGTTACGTCGAGCGCAATCAGCCCCAGCATTTT.

This clonotype was observed a handful of times. The chain combines TRBV12-3 or TRBV12-4 with TRBJ2-4; D is unresolved. The J call is in doubt because the DNA end fits TRBJ2-7 better. The CDR3 has 15 amino acids. CDR3 bases: TGTGCCAGCAGTTTTCGAAGAGCTGGCACCTACGAGCAGTACTTC. This sequence encodes CASSFRRAGTYEQYF.

About this clonotype itself: At one boundary the junction diverges from the germline segment, which might be a read error. The gene calls are TRBV3-1 and TRBJ1-2, with 7 nucleotides matching TRBD1. The CDR3 totals 15 residues. Germline V lookup: CDR1 LGHDT, CDR2 YNNKEL (reference sequence). CDR3 region: CASSQDAGGNYGYTF. The CDR3 DNA reads TGTGCCAGTAGCCAAGATGCAGGGGGGAACTATGGCTACACCTTC. The full variable domain, with the rest looked up from reference TRBV3-1 and TRBJ1-2, is DTAVSQTPKYLVTQMGNDKSIKCEQNLGHDTMYWYKQDSKKFLKIMFSYNNKELIINETVPNRFSPKSPDKAHLNLHINSLELGDSAVYFCASSQDAGGNYGYTFGSGTRLTVV.

V usage is TRBV13 and J usage is TRBJ2-7; D not resolved. Trimming removed 5 bases at V and 0 bases at J, with 14 bases between. Germline V gives CDR1 PRHDT, CDR2 FYEKMQ (reference sequence). The CDR3 runs to 15 residues. CDR3 in DNA: TGTGCCAGCAGCCCCGCCTTGGGCAGCTCCTACGAGCAGTACTTC. Translating it yields CASSPALGSSYEQYF. The full variable domain, completed using reference TRBV13 and TRBJ2-7, is AAGVIQSPRHLIKEKRETATLKCYPIPRHDTVYWYQQGPGQDPQFLISFYEKMQSDKGSIPDRFSAQQFSDYHSELNMSSLELGDSALYFCASSPALGSSYEQYFGPGTRLTVT.

V gene TRBV3-1 combines with J gene TRBJ2-7; tentatively, D is TRBD2 (6 bases). V lost 0 bases, J lost 3 bases, and 12 bases lay in between. Germline CDR1 LGHDT, CDR2 YNNKEL (reference sequence). The CDR3 length is 15 residues. The CDR3 DNA reads as TGTGCCAGCAGCCAAGAACCGGGGACTTTCTACGAGCAGTACTTC. Protein product: CASSQEPGTFYEQYF.

Concerning this clonotype: Being one base from a much bigger clone, this may be a read error. The chain uses TRBV6-1 and TRBJ2-5; TRBD2 is a possible D gene (6 bases). The CDR3 loop spans 16 amino acids. V was clipped by 9 bases and J by 11 bases, with 31 bases between them. Germline CDR1 and CDR2: MNHNS and SASEGT. CDR3 nucleotides: TGTGCCAGTCGAACTCCGGTGGCTAGCGCCTTCAATGAGCAGTACTTC. Translated: CASRTPVASAFNEQYF.

The chain employs TRBV4-1 and TRBJ2-7; 8 nucleotides match TRBD1. After removal of 1 base from V and 0 bases from J, the junction contained 14 bases not matched to a gene. CDR3 size: 19 residues. CDR1 MGHRA and CDR2 YSYEKL come from the germline V gene. CDR3 DNA: TGCGCCAGCAGCCAAGTTTTCACCCCGGACAGGGTATACTCCTACGAGCAGTACTTC. The encoded protein is CASSQVFTPDRVYSYEQYF.

The rearrangement links TRBV12-3 or TRBV12-4 to TRBJ1-4; no reliable D call. The CDR3 consists of 15 residues. The germline V and J ends were trimmed by 6 bases and 8 bases, with 19 bases remaining between them. The CDR3 region has the DNA TGTGCCAGCAGGGATTCTGGGTCCCCTGGGGAAAAACTGTTTTTT. Amino acids: CASRDSGSPGEKLFF.

A word on this clonotype: One end of the junction is discordant with germline, which a read error may explain. The genes are TRBV7-7 and TRBJ2-1; 7 nucleotides line up with TRBD2. CDR3 length: 15 residues. Germline-derived CDR1 and CDR2 are SSHAT and FNYEAQ (reference sequence). Here the CDR3 DNA reads TGTGCTAGCAGCTTATTTTCGGGGGGACCCAATGAGCAGTTCTTC. It translates to CASSLFSGGPNEQFF.

This clonotype has a handful of counts. This chain links TRBV29-1 with TRBJ2-5; 7 bases align to TRBD1. CDR1 is SQVTM and CDR2 is ANQGSEA in the germline V gene. The CDR3 contains 13 residues. Losses at the gene ends were 8 bases for V and 5 bases for J; bases not matched to a gene: 11. CDR3 protein: CSFPQGSGETQYF. Written as DNA, the CDR3 is TGCAGCTTTCCACAGGGGAGTGGGGAGACCCAGTACTTC.

The chain links TRBV7-8 to TRBJ2-1; D is undetermined. The CDR3 consists of 16 residues. Germline CDR1 SGHVS, CDR2 FQNEAQ. The ends were cut back, 2 bases at V and 0 bases at J, with 11 bases in the middle. The CDR3 sequence is CASSLLRTSSYNEQFF. The DNA for the CDR3 is TGTGCCAGCAGCTTACTCCGCACCTCCTCCTACAATGAGCAGTTCTTC. Using reference TRBV7-8 and TRBJ2-1 for the parts outside the CDR3, the full variable domain is GAGVSQSPRYKVAKRGQDVALRCDPISGHVSLFWYQQALGQGPEFLTYFQNEAQLDKSGLPSDRFFAERPEGSVSTLKIQRTQQEDSAVYLCASSLLRTSSYNEQFFGPGTRLTVL.

This clonotype has a single count. The genes are TRBV20-1 and TRBJ2-5; no clear D. The CDR3 extends over 12 amino acids. Germline V gene sequence: CDR1 DFQATT, CDR2 SNEGSKA (reference sequence). Between the trimmed V and J ends, which lost 7 bases and 11 bases, there was a span of 20 bases. CDR3 amino acids: CSVVPEYGEQYF. In DNA form, the CDR3 reads TGCAGTGTAGTTCCCGAGTATGGTGAGCAGTACTTC.

This chain uses TRBV7-9 with TRBJ2-3; D gene unclear. Trimming cost V 4 bases and J 2 bases, with 4 bases left between them. This CDR3 is built from 12 residues. Germline V gene sequence: CDR1 SEHNR, CDR2 FQNEAQ (reference sequence). CDR3 nucleotides: TGTGCCAGCAGCTACTACACAGATACGCAGTATTTT. Translation: CASSYYTDTQYF.